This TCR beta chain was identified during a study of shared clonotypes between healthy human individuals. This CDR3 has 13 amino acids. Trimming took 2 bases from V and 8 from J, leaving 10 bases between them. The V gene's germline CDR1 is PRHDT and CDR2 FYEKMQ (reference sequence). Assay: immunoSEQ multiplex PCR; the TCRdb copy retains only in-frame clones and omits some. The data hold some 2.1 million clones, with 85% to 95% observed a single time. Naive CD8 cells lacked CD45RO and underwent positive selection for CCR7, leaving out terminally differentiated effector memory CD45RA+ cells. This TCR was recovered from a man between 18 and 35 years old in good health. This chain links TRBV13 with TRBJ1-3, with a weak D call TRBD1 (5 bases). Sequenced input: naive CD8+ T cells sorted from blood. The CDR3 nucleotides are TGTGCCAGCAGCTTAAGGGGCGAGGACACCATATATTTT. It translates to CASSLRGEDTIYF.